This TCR beta chain is from a study of T cell repertoires in aging, cancer and after chemotherapy (dated 2019 in TCRdb). For context, the study as a whole: Donors were distributed across six age groups ranging from 30 or younger to 70 or older, with at least three individuals included per group. Healthy donor control TCR repertoires were recorded over several months to years and showed clear clonal overlap across re-sampling. The full dataset contained roughly 9 million TCR reads. Peripheral blood TCR beta repertoires from healthy donors and cancer patients were profiled to examine immunoaging and T cell reconstitution after chemotherapy. A cohort of some 210 cancer patients (approximately 90 with hematological and some 120 with solid cancers) was assembled, and around 100 healthy donors were included as a reference group. General findings and caveats noted by the study authors: According to the authors, the repertoire data do not allow conclusions to be drawn about immunological memory after chemotherapy. Untreated patients with hematological or solid cancers showed significantly lower blood TCR diversity and higher clonality than age-matched healthy donors. Median generation probability increased over the chemotherapy interval in both cancer cohorts, suggesting repertoire reconstitution through rebound thymic output. In healthy donors, the decline in TCR diversity with age was mainly explained by loss of richness, whereas in cancer patients loss of evenness was also found to contribute.

Genomic DNA extracted from peripheral blood, rather than sorted cells or RNA, was used as the source for amplification of TCR beta rearrangements. With respect to this clonotype: Its antigen is unknown. No per-base quality is available; no much larger clone lies one base away.

Using a mixed TRB-A/B primer pool, multiplex touch-down PCR amplified rearranged TRB sequences covering the V, D and J segments. Two consecutive PCR reactions with Phusion HS II polymerase added Illumina adapters and sample indices to the amplicons. The amplicons were purified from gel with the NucleoSpin Gel and PCR Clean-up kit and then assessed with Qubit and an Agilent 2100 Bioanalyzer. Sequencing of libraries was carried out on an Illumina MiSeq in 600-cycle, single-indexed, paired-end runs. Per the original workflow: Processing of the TRB sequences was carried out with MiXCR versions 2.12 and 3.0.5. Each unique CDR3 nucleotide sequence was counted as one clone, and only productive sequences with at least two reads were retained. Shannon diversity, evenness, clonality (one minus evenness), and alpha-parameterized diversity profiles from alpha 0 to 5 were included as repertoire metrics. Generation probabilities of clones in paired pre- and post-chemotherapy samples were computed with the IGoR algorithm. TCRdb reanalyzed the raw reads on its own, using fastp at Q25 for trimming and MiXCR for clone calling, and kept in-frame beta chains. Rows with a matching CDR3 protein are joined into one entry that keeps the most common DNA and genes. It is TCRdb's table, rather than the study itself, that gives the V and J calls and clone size. The sample table contains about 13,000 distinct CDR3 sequences; only one count was recorded for 35% to 45% of them. Under 8% of the sample lies in the top ten.

The germline V end is reduced by 3 bases and the J end by 9 bases; junction bases left unmatched: 7. The cysteine opens and the phenylalanine closes a CDR3 of 15 amino acids. The CDR3 DNA has 45 bases and is translated from base 1. CDR1 and CDR2 (GTSNPN, SVGIG) derive from the germline V gene (reference sequence). The origin of this receptor is a human donor in good health. The donor label of this sample is uncertain. In this chain, TRBV30 is recombined with TRBJ2-1; the junction holds 14 bases that match TRBD2. Sequenced input: blood. DNA sequence: TGTGCCTGGAGGGCGGGACTAGCGGGGGTAGGTGAGCAGTTCTTC. Its product reads: CAWRAGLAGVGEQFF.